This TCR beta chain was observed in a study of blood T cell repertoires in COVID-19. With 3 bases removed from V and 4 bases from J, the gap between germline ends came to 22 bases. The CDR3 runs to 17 residues. Germline CDR1 LNHDA, CDR2 SQIVND (reference sequence). Clones were read by immunoSEQ multiplex PCR, and TCRdb kept only the in-frame ones, dropping some. The sample has about 100,000 clones, approximately 90% seen once. Only one count was recorded for this clone. The sequencing sample was made of peripheral blood. This receptor was taken from a woman in her 30s with acute or convalescent COVID-19. This chain joins TRBV19 and TRBJ2-7, with D perhaps matching TRBD1 (6 bases). This CDR3 reads CASSMGTGTPKEYEQYF. CDR3 coding DNA: TGTGCCAGTAGTATGGGGACCGGGACACCAAAAGAGTACGAGCAGTACTTC.